A single T cell receptor (beta chain) is shown here with its context. Its specificity is not known. This sample stems from a study of T cells after posttransplantation cyclophosphamide. The CDR3 consists of 15 residues. Trimming cost V 6 bases and J 3 bases; bases outside gene matches: 7. The germline CDR1 and CDR2 sequences are MNHEY and SVGAGI. Generated by immunoSEQ multiplex PCR, the TCRdb table keeps only in-frame clones and is missing some. The sample records more than 60,000 clones, roughly 93% being singletons. Study-level results: Tissue-infiltrating T cells from skin or gut overlapped little with blood T cells. Donor-recipient repertoire similarity was low at 1-2 months, rising over year one.

V gene TRBV6-5 combines with J gene TRBJ2-7; 11 bases are shared with TRBD2. This clonotype originated in a woman in her 30s in good health and a related stem cell transplant donor. Sequencing used PBMCs. CDR3 in amino acids: CASRILAGGLYEQYF. The CDR3, as DNA: TGTGCCAGCAGAATCCTAGCGGGGGGCCTCTACGAGCAGTACTTC.